The 28 T cell receptor beta chains below all came from one sample that was sequenced in a study of metastatic and nonmetastatic thyroid tumors. There were no patients who had received any treatment before thyroid surgery. TCRdb reprocessed the PCR reads via MiXCR. Here the sample spans 12,000 or so clones, 25% to 35% being singletons. Material: tumor tissue. Receptors originate from a female donor with papillary thyroid cancer or a benign thyroid nodule (not recorded which). Some clones in this sample may be carry-over from other donors' samples.

This clone was observed many times. The rearrangement joins TRBV6-4 to TRBJ2-2; 7 bases match TRBD2. Germline lookup yields CDR1 MRHNA and CDR2 SNTAGT. The CDR3 has 14 residues. After removal of 4 bases from V and 1 base from J, the junction contained 0 bases not matched to a gene. CDR3 amino acids: CASSAGGNTGELFF. CDR3 bases: TGTGCCAGCAGTGCGGGAGGGAACACCGGGGAGCTGTTTTTT.

The rearrangement joins TRBV6-9 to TRBJ2-7, with TRBD1 as a possible D gene (6 bases). Germline V CDR1 and CDR2: MNHGY, SVAAGI. The CDR3 length is 13 residues. V lost 2 bases and J lost 4, with 9 bases in between. The CDR3: CASSYGTLYEQYF. CDR3 DNA: TGTGCCAGCAGTTATGGGACACTATACGAGCAGTACTTC.

In this sample, this clone turned up a few times. One end of the junction is discordant with germline, which a read error may explain. The chain joins TRBV6-1 to TRBJ1-4, with D perhaps matching TRBD1 (6 bases). This CDR3 has 14 amino acids. The germline gives CDR1 MNHNS, CDR2 SASEGT. CDR3 protein: CASIKGGGNEKLCF. DNA of the CDR3: TGTGCCAGCATAAAAGGGGGGGGGAATGAAAAACTGTGTTTT.

Only a few counts were recorded for this clone. One end of the junction is discordant with germline, which a read error may explain. V is TRBV6-1 and J is TRBJ2-2; the D call may be TRBD1 or TRBD2 (5 bases each). Per germline, CDR1 MNHNS and CDR2 SASEGT. This CDR3 contains 15 residues. CDR3 in DNA: TGTGCCAGCTGTCCCCCCATGGGGCTGGAACGGGGAGCTGTTTTT. Protein: CASCPPMGLERGAVF.

This clone was counted only a few times. The chain is built from TRBV28 and TRBJ1-2; tentatively, D is TRBD1 (5 bases). CDR1 is MDHEN, CDR2 SYDVKM, per germline. With 8 bases removed from V and 9 bases from J, the gap between germline ends came to 22 bases. This CDR3 contains 14 residues. CDR3 residues: CASAPRDSRKSYTF. The CDR3 DNA reads as TGTGCCAGCGCCCCCCGGGACTCACGTAAAAGCTACACCTTC.

In this sample, this clone turned up a few times. The chain links TRBV13 to TRBJ1-2, with TRBD1 matching 11 bases. The junction had 1 base not matched to a gene; V was cut back by 3 bases and J by 13 bases. From germline, CDR1 is PRHDT and CDR2 FYEKMQ (reference sequence). This CDR3 is 11 amino acids long. The CDR3 DNA reads TGTGCCAGCAGCTTGGGACAGGGGGGCACCTTC. Its protein is CASSLGQGGTF.

V is TRBV20-1 and J is TRBJ2-7; TRBD2 might be the D (6 bases). Germline V gene sequence: CDR1 DFQATT, CDR2 SNEGSKA (reference sequence). The CDR3 spans 14 residues. The V gene lost 5 bases and the J gene lost 2 bases, with 16 bases spanning the gap. The CDR3 is CSAPPIPGAYEQYF. The CDR3 DNA reads as TGCAGTGCTCCCCCAATCCCGGGGGCCTACGAGCAGTACTTC.

Only a few counts were recorded for this clone. CDR3 sequence reads: CASSERGAFPWEQYF. The CDR3 DNA is TGTGCCAGCAGTGAACGGGGAGCTTTCCCTTGGGAGCAGTACTTC. V and J are TRBV6-1 and TRBJ2-7; perhaps TRBD2 as D (5 bases). V lost 2 bases and J lost 7, with 18 bases in between. The CDR3 runs 15 residues. The germline V gene has CDR1 MNHNS and CDR2 SASEGT.

CDR3 in DNA: TGTGCCAGCTTTACCGGGACTAGCGGCAATGAGCAGTTCTTC. The encoded protein is CASFTGTSGNEQFF. The chain joins TRBV7-8 to TRBJ2-1; 11 nucleotides align to TRBD2. V lost 8 bases to trimming and J lost 6 bases; unmatched junction nucleotides: 6. This CDR3 spans 14 amino acids. Germline CDR1 and CDR2: SGHVS and FQNEAQ. Using reference TRBV7-8 and TRBJ2-1 for the parts outside the CDR3, the full variable domain is GAGVSQSPRYKVAKRGQDVALRCDPISGHVSLFWYQQALGQGPEFLTYFQNEAQLDKSGLPSDRFFAERPEGSVSTLKIQRTQQEDSAVYLCASFTGTSGNEQFFGPGTRLTVL.

The chain links TRBV30 to TRBJ2-7; 8 bases line up with TRBD1. J gave up 0 bases and V 2 bases, and 6 bases lay outside the gene matches. Germline assignment: CDR1 GTSNPN and CDR2 SVGIG (reference sequence). The CDR3 contains 15 residues. CDR3 sequence: CAWSSGQGSSYEQYF. CDR3 coding DNA: TGTGCCTGGAGTTCAGGACAGGGCAGCTCCTACGAGCAGTACTTC.

The chain combines TRBV20-1 with TRBJ2-5; D ambiguous. The V gene's germline CDR1 is DFQATT and CDR2 SNEGSKA (reference sequence). Deletions cut 0 bases from V and 4 bases from J, with 12 bases between. This CDR3 contains 14 residues. The CDR3 region has the DNA TGCAGTGCTAGAGATCCGTCCATGGGAGAGACCCAGTACTTC. Translation gives CSARDPSMGETQYF.

The chain joins TRBV5-1 to TRBJ1-2; 7 bases map to TRBD1. The CDR3 loop spans 15 amino acids. V lost 3 bases and J lost 0; bases outside the gene matches: 5. Germline CDR1 reads SGHRS; CDR2 reads YFSETQ. CDR3 protein: CASSYGQAANYGYTF. CDR3 in DNA: TGCGCCAGCAGCTATGGACAGGCGGCTAACTATGGCTACACCTTC. Full variable domain (missing parts from reference TRBV5-1 and TRBJ1-2): KAGVTQTPRYLIKTRGQQVTLSCSPISGHRSVSWYQQTPGQGLQFLFEYFSETQRNKGNFPGRFSGRQFSNSRSEMNVSTLELGDSALYLCASSYGQAANYGYTFGSGTRLTVV.

The table lists this clone with a few counts. The chain uses TRBV28 and TRBJ2-7, with 8 bases identical to TRBD1. The V gene end was trimmed by 7 bases and the J gene end by 0 bases; junction bases not matched to a gene: 8. Germline V CDR1 and CDR2: MDHEN, SYDVKM. The CDR3 is made up of 15 amino acids. The CDR3 region is CASTLRDRGSYEQYF. The CDR3 DNA follows: TGTGCCAGCACCCTCCGAGACAGGGGCTCCTACGAGCAGTACTTC.

The rearrangement joins TRBV5-1 to TRBJ1-3; D uncertain. CDR1 SGHRS and CDR2 YFSETQ come from the germline V gene. The CDR3 contains 15 residues. V was pared by 4 bases and J by 1 base, with 12 bases between. CDR3 loop: CASSPDDASGNTIYF. In nucleotides, the CDR3 is TGCGCCAGCAGCCCGGACGACGCTTCTGGAAACACCATATATTTT.

This clone showed up many times. The chain links TRBV30 to TRBJ1-2; D perhaps matches TRBD1 (6 bases). The ends were cut back, 4 bases at V and 7 bases at J, with 19 bases in the middle. The germline V gene has CDR1 GTSNPN and CDR2 SVGIG (reference sequence). The CDR3 length is 14 residues. In nucleotides, the CDR3 is TGTGCCTGGAAATCGGCACAGGGAAAAGGTGGCTACACCTTC. It codes for CAWKSAQGKGGYTF.

The table lists this clone with many counts. The CDR3 DNA is TGCGCCAGCAGTGAGTCATTCCTACAGGGGATACTCACAGATACGCAGTATTTT. It specifies CASSESFLQGILTDTQYF. This chain uses TRBV10-2 with TRBJ2-3; 7 bases match TRBD1. With V trimmed by 0 bases and J by 2 bases, 11 bases remained unmatched. Germline V gives CDR1 WSHSY, CDR2 SAAADI. The CDR3 spans 18 residues.

The rearrangement uses TRBV10-2 and TRBJ2-6; 8 nucleotides match TRBD1. Looked up from germline, CDR1 is WSHSY and CDR2 is SAAADI. The CDR3 is 18 residues long. V shed 7 bases, J shed 0 bases, and the junction held 11 bases outside the gene matches. The CDR3 spells CASTPVQGAISGANVLTF. Written as DNA, the CDR3 is TGCGCCAGCACCCCGGTGCAGGGGGCCATCTCTGGGGCCAACGTCCTGACTTTC.

By share, this clone ranks as medium-sized. This rearrangement joins TRBV11-2 to TRBJ1-6; 9 bases agree with TRBD1. Germline lookup yields CDR1 SGHAT and CDR2 FQNNGV. Trimming at V came to 1 base and at J to 8 bases, leaving 0 bases not matched to a gene. The CDR3 contains 14 residues. CDR3 loop: CASSLGTGDSPLHF. CDR3 bases: TGTGCCAGCAGCTTAGGGACAGGGGATTCACCCCTCCACTTT.

The sample holds many counts of this clone. The chain combines TRBV2 with TRBJ2-1; TRBD2 matches 10 bases. The CDR3 consists of 16 residues. Per the germline V gene, CDR1 is SNHLY and CDR2 is FYNNEI. The junction had 13 bases not matched to a gene; V was cut back by 5 bases and J by 9 bases. The CDR3 loop reads CASSRTSGSSAGEQFF. The CDR3 DNA follows: TGTGCCAGCAGTCGGACTAGCGGATCTTCTGCGGGTGAGCAGTTCTTC.

This rearrangement joins TRBV3-1 to TRBJ1-6; D unresolved. V was pared by 4 bases and J by 6 bases, with 16 bases between. Germline V lookup: CDR1 LGHDT, CDR2 YNNKEL (reference sequence). The CDR3 consists of 16 residues. The CDR3 DNA follows: TGTGCCAGCAGCCCCCGCTGGGGATCGAGTAATTCACCCCTCCACTTT. Translating it yields CASSPRWGSSNSPLHF.

This clone was observed many times. The chain uses TRBV29-1 and TRBJ1-5; possibly TRBD1 for D (5 bases). V was cut by 7 bases and J by 0 bases, with 10 bases left in between. This CDR3 has 13 residues. The germline V gene has CDR1 SQVTM and CDR2 ANQGSEA. CDR3 bases: TGCAGCGCTCTGACAGCTAGCAATCAGCCCCAGCATTTT. Its translation: CSALTASNQPQHF.

The chain combines TRBV7-9 with TRBJ1-1; no definite D call. The germline gives CDR1 SEHNR, CDR2 FQNEAQ (reference sequence). Trimming left V 1 base short and J 8 bases short, with 11 bases between. The CDR3 extends over 13 amino acids. The CDR3 sequence is CASSLVSWGEAFF. The CDR3 coding sequence is TGTGCCAGCAGCTTAGTATCGTGGGGAGAAGCTTTCTTT.

The genes are TRBV6-1 and TRBJ2-1, with D uncertain. Germline values: CDR1 MNHNS, CDR2 SASEGT. The CDR3 sequence is 14 residues long. V lost 6 bases and J 1 base, leaving 10 bases between the germline ends. The CDR3 DNA reads TGTGCCAGCAGACCGACTCTTTCCTACAATGAGCAGTTCTTC. This encodes CASRPTLSYNEQFF.

Relative to its sample, this clone is medium-sized. J is TRBJ2-7 and V is TRBV20-1; D not resolved. There are 15 residues in the CDR3. Trimming shortened V by 0 bases and J by 0 bases, and 12 bases separated the two germline ends. CDR1 DFQATT and CDR2 SNEGSKA come from the germline V gene (reference sequence). The CDR3 nucleotides are TGCAGTGCTAGAGATCTGAGAAAGAGCTCCTACGAGCAGTACTTC. Its translation: CSARDLRKSSYEQYF.

The rearrangement joins TRBV20-1 to TRBJ2-7, with 7 bases matching TRBD2. The CDR3 runs 12 residues. With 0 bases clipped from V and 4 bases from J, the junction kept 0 bases outside the gene matches. Germline V gene lookup returns CDR1 DFQATT and CDR2 SNEGSKA (reference sequence). CDR3 sequence: CSAREREYEQYV. As DNA, the CDR3 is TGCAGTGCTAGAGAGCGGGAGTACGAGCAGTACGTC.

This clone was counted only a few times. The J gene is TRBJ1-2, the V gene TRBV25-1; TRBD1 aligns across 7 bases. V lost 1 base and J lost 0; bases outside the gene matches: 2. The CDR3 loop spans 15 amino acids. Germline CDR1 is MGHDK and CDR2 is SYGVNS. The CDR3 region is CASSELGTANYGYTF. CDR3 nucleotides: TGTGCCAGCAGTGAATTGGGGACAGCTAACTATGGCTACACCTTC.

V usage is TRBV5-4 and J usage is TRBJ1-2; D not resolved. The CDR3 totals 14 residues. Germline assignment: CDR1 SGHNT and CDR2 YYREEE (reference sequence). The V and J ends lost 2 bases and 5 bases respectively, with 13 bases between them. CDR3 sequence: CASSLRGDEYGYTF. The CDR3, as DNA: TGTGCCAGCAGCTTACGGGGAGATGAATATGGCTACACCTTC.

This chain joins TRBV19 and TRBJ1-5; D is ambiguous. Germline V gene data show CDR1 as LNHDA and CDR2 as SQIVND (reference sequence). The V and J ends lost 2 bases and 7 bases respectively, with 12 bases between them. CDR3 length: 14 residues. The CDR3 reads CASSIKSAGQPQHF. As DNA, the CDR3 is TGTGCCAGTAGTATAAAATCAGCGGGCCAGCCCCAGCATTTT.